The next 11 T cell receptor beta chains were all read from a single sample in a study of early T cells in non-severe SARS-CoV-2 infection. A single record per CDR3 protein comes from TCRdb applying MiXCR to the 5' RACE reads. The sample gives roughly 120,000 distinct CDR3 sequences, under 15% of which show up once; about a fifth is in the top ten. Specimen: whole blood. These receptors originate from an adult who was a healthcare worker with PCR-confirmed SARS-CoV-2 infection or an uninfected control (not recorded which).

In its sample, this clonotype was seen a few times. The chain couples TRBV12-3 or TRBV12-4 to TRBJ2-7; D perhaps matches TRBD2 (5 bases). The CDR3 sequence is 13 residues long. Trimming shortened V by 5 bases and J by 4 bases, and 12 bases separated the two germline ends. This CDR3 is CASSLEGPYEQYF. The DNA of the CDR3 is TGTGCCAGCAGTCTAGAGGGTCCGTACGAGCAGTACTTC.

The CDR3 sequence: CASSVMNTNPSPLHF. The CDR3, as DNA: TGTGCCAGCAGTGTCATGAACACAAACCCTTCACCCCTCCACTTT. The chain carries TRBV6-1 and TRBJ1-6; D is undetermined. CDR1 and CDR2 (germline): MNHNS, SASEGT. Trimming removed 4 bases from V and 9 bases from J, with 16 bases in between. The CDR3 spans 15 residues.

This clonotype came up a few times. The rearrangement links TRBV6-1 to TRBJ1-6; D is unclear. CDR1 is MNHNS, CDR2 SASEGT, per germline. Trimming took 4 bases from V and 10 from J, leaving 11 bases between them. This CDR3 is 13 amino acids long. The CDR3 DNA is TGTGCCAGCAGTGGGGAGGGTTACTCACCCCTCCACTTT. Translation: CASSGEGYSPLHF.

This clonotype was found many times. The gene calls are TRBV27 and TRBJ1-1; D unresolved. CDR3 length equals 15 residues. Trimming removed 9 bases from V and 6 bases from J, with 23 bases in between. Germline CDR1 reads MNHEY; CDR2 reads SMNVEV (reference sequence). CDR3 nucleotide sequence: TGTGCCAGGGCCGGAAGCAGGCGGACGGGCGCTGAAGCTTTCTTT. Translated: CARAGSRRTGAEAFF.

The chain employs TRBV7-2 and TRBJ1-1; D remains ambiguous. CDR1 is SGHTA and CDR2 is FQGNSA in the germline V gene. This CDR3 has 13 residues. Trimming cost V 6 bases and J 8 bases, with 16 bases left between them. The CDR3 DNA reads as TGTGCCAGCAGTACCATGTTTGGGCTCGAAGCTTTCTTT. The encoded protein is CASSTMFGLEAFF.

This chain connects TRBV6-1 to TRBJ1-2; tentative D call: TRBD1 (6 bases). The germline gives CDR1 MNHNS, CDR2 SASEGT. This CDR3 spans 16 amino acids. The ends were cut back, 6 bases at V and 4 bases at J, with 21 bases in the middle. CDR3 sequence (DNA): TGTGCCAGCAGCCAAGATGGGGGGGCCCGGAGCTATGGCTACACCTTC. It yields the protein CASSQDGGARSYGYTF.

The chain has TRBV20-1 and TRBJ2-7; 8 bases are a match to TRBD1. The CDR3 loop spans 13 amino acids. V lost 6 bases, J lost 6 bases, and 10 bases stayed unmatched. The germline V gene has CDR1 DFQATT and CDR2 SNEGSKA (reference sequence). CDR3 sequence (DNA): TGCAGTGCCTCTGCTCCAGGGACAGGCGAGCAGTACTTC. Its protein product is CSASAPGTGEQYF.

V usage is TRBV25-1 and J usage is TRBJ1-1, with a weak D call TRBD1 (6 bases). V lost 7 bases, J lost 3 bases, and 12 bases lay in between. This CDR3 spans 13 amino acids. Germline CDR1 reads MGHDK; CDR2 reads SYGVNS. For the CDR3, the DNA is TGTGCCAGCATAAGGGGGGTGGACACTGAAGCTTTCTTT. It encodes CASIRGVDTEAFF.

This clonotype showed up many times. This chain links TRBV19 with TRBJ1-3; D uncertain. The CDR3 consists of 14 residues. V was clipped by 4 bases and J by 0 bases, with 7 bases between them. Germline V gene data show CDR1 as LNHDA and CDR2 as SQIVND (reference sequence). For the CDR3, the DNA is TGTGCCAGTAGTACACAGAGCTCTGGAAACACCATATATTTT. This encodes CASSTQSSGNTIYF.

This clonotype has a handful of counts. The chain links TRBV2 to TRBJ2-2; D possibly corresponds to TRBD2 (5 bases). Germline V gives CDR1 SNHLY, CDR2 FYNNEI. The length of the CDR3 is 15 residues. V gave up 4 bases and J gave up 4 bases, with 13 bases separating them. CDR3 in amino acids: CASSVVLRGTGELFF. DNA for the CDR3: TGTGCCAGCAGTGTGGTTCTCCGGGGCACCGGGGAGCTGTTTTTT.

The genes are TRBV20-1 and TRBJ2-2; D gene ambiguous. Germline values: CDR1 DFQATT, CDR2 SNEGSKA (reference sequence). The germline V and J ends were trimmed by 4 bases and 6 bases, with 18 bases remaining between them. The CDR3 runs to 15 residues. CDR3 nucleotide sequence: TGCAGTGCTATAGGGTCCCCGGGTCAGCCCGGGGAGCTGTTTTTT. This gives the protein CSAIGSPGQPGELFF.